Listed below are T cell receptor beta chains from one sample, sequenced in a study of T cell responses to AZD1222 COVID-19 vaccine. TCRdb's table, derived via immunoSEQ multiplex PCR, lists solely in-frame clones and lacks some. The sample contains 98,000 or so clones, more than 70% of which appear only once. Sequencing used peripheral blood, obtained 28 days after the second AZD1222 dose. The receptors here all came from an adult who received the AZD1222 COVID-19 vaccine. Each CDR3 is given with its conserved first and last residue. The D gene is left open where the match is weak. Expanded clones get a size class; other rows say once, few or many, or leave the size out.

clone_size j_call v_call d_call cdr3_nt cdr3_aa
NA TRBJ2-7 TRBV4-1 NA TGCGCCAGCAGTCCCGACAGGACCACCTACGAGCAGTACTTC CASSPDRTTYEQYF
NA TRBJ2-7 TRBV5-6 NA TGTGCCAGCTGGGGTGGTCGGAGGGGGGGAACCTACGAGCAGTACTTC CASWGGRRGGTYEQYF
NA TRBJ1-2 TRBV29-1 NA TGCAGCGCCCTGGAGGACACGCGAGGCTACACCTTC CSALEDTRGYTF
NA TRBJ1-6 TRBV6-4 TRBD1 TGTGCCAGCAGTAGGGACAGAACCAATTCACCCCTCCACTTT CASSRDRTNSPLHF
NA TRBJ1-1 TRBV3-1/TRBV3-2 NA TGTGCCAGCAGCACCTTCGGGGGAACTGAAGCTTTCTTT CASSTFGGTEAFF
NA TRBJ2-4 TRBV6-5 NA TGTGCCAGCAGTTACTTCGCGCTCATCGTCGACACCCCCAACTTC CASSYFALIVDTPNF
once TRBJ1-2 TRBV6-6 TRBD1 TGTGCCAGCAACGTGGCAGGGGGAGGTTATGGCTACACCTTC CASNVAGGGYGYTF
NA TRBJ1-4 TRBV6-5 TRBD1 TGTGCCAGCAGCCAAGGTACAGGGGCTGGTGAAAAACTGTTTTTT CASSQGTGAGEKLFF
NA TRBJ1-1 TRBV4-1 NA TGCGCCAGCAGCCAACAAAACTTTTTGGGCGGGTTGGATACTGAAGCTTTCTTT CASSQQNFLGGLDTEAFF
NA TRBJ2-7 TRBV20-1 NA TGCAGTGCTCTGCCGTACGAGCAGTACTTC CSALPYEQYF
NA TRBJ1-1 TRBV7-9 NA TGTGCCAGCGCCCCGGACGGGGGGCGGACTGAAGCTTTCTTT CASAPDGGRTEAFF
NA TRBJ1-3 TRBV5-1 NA TGCGCCAGCAGGTCATTTGGAGCGAGGGGAAACACCATATATTTT CASRSFGARGNTIYF
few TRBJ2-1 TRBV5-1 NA TGCGCCAGCAGCCGGGACGAAGCATGGCAGTTCTTC CASSRDEAWQFF
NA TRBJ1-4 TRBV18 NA TGTGCCAGCTCACTCGGACTTAATGAAAAACTGTTTTTT CASSLGLNEKLFF
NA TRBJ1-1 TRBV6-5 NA TGTGCCAGCAGTTTGACTGACAGAATCACTGAAGCTTTCTTT CASSLTDRITEAFF
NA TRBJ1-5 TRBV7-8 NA TGTGCCAGCAGCTTAGACAGGGTGGGCAATCAGCCCCAGCATTTT CASSLDRVGNQPQHF
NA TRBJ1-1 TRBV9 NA TGTGCCAGCAGCGTAGCTACCGGCAGGGGAGACACTGAAGCTTTCTTT CASSVATGRGDTEAFF
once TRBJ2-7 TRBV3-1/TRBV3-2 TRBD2 TGTGCCAGCAGCCAGGGACCTAGCGGGAACTCCTACGAGCAGTACTTC CASSQGPSGNSYEQYF
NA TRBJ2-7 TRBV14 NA TGTGCCAGCAGTCCAAGATATATGAGTCCCGAGCAGTACTTC CASSPRYMSPEQYF
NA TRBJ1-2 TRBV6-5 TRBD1 TGTGCCAGCAGCGAGGGACAGGGAGACTGGGGCTACACCTTC CASSEGQGDWGYTF
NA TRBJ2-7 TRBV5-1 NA TGCGCCAGCAGCTTCGCTAGCGTGCGATACGAGCAGTACTTC CASSFASVRYEQYF
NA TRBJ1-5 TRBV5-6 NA TGTGCCAGCAGCTTGGCAGGGGCGTTTCAGCCCCAGCATTTT CASSLAGAFQPQHF